This TCR beta chain was identified in a study of cytotoxic CD8 clonotypes in ibrutinib-treated CLL. The overall study: Mean yields were nearly 260,000 productive templates and over 85,000 productive rearrangements per sample. Study conclusions and caveats: Starting clonality was above that of age-matched healthy donors and tracked circulating CD8+ T-cell counts.

Profiling relied on immunoSEQ multiplex PCR, and the TCRdb table lists in-frame clones only, not all of them. The table records 130,000 to 150,000 clones, 85% to 95% of them present only once. There are 14 residues in the CDR3. CDR1 is LNHDA, CDR2 SQIVND, per germline (reference sequence). Trimming removed 5 bases at V and 6 bases at J, with 14 bases between. As concerns this clone: What it recognizes is unknown.

This sample comprised PBMCs, obtained after 12 months of ibrutinib treatment. The chain is built from TRBV19 and TRBJ2-4; tentatively, D is TRBD2 (5 bases). This clonotype was sampled from a human donor with chronic lymphocytic leukemia. The CDR3 loop is CASSPPESGNIQYF. For the CDR3, the DNA is TGTGCCAGTAGTCCCCCTGAAAGCGGAAACATTCAGTACTTC.